The T cell receptor beta chain under discussion was sequenced for a study of shared clonotypes between healthy human individuals. Study-level information: For every donor, three CD4 naive, three CD4 memory, two CD8 naive and one CD8 memory plates were used.

Trimming took off 7 bases at V and 5 bases at J, with 15 bases between the two ends. Germline V gene lookup returns CDR1 MDHEN and CDR2 SYDVKM. This CDR3 comprises 14 residues. Deep level was the assay's run setting. Generated by immunoSEQ multiplex PCR, the TCRdb table keeps only in-frame clones and is missing some. The sample has some 1.4 million clones; around 97% are singletons. The V call is TRBV28, the J call TRBJ2-1; D not resolved. Sequencing was carried out using naive CD4+ T cells sorted from blood. Indicated subset: CD45RA+ positively selected. This clonotype was sampled from a young man in good health. The CDR3: CASISPLRHNEQFF. In DNA form, the CDR3 reads TGTGCCAGCATCTCACCGCTTAGACACAATGAGCAGTTCTTC.